The sequence of this T cell receptor beta chain was determined in a study of OX40 agonist ivuxolimab in advanced cancers. Libraries were prepared by immunoSEQ multiplex PCR; TCRdb keeps only in-frame clonotypes and omits some of them. The repertoire holds 20,000 to 25,000 clones, with under 85% as singletons. Trimming left V 0 bases short and J 2 bases short, with 13 bases between. CDR3 length: 16 residues. The germline gives CDR1 LGHNA, CDR2 YNFKEQ. The V gene is TRBV4-2, the J gene TRBJ1-1, with D hard to call. The sequence was obtained from an adult with an advanced solid tumor such as melanoma, head and neck, liver or kidney cancer. The sequencing used CD4+ or CD8+ T cells sorted from blood, collected in a trial of the OX40 agonist ivuxolimab. CDR3 loop: CASSQDWTLPNTEAFF. CDR3 nucleotides: TGTGCCAGCAGCCAAGATTGGACCCTTCCAAACACTGAAGCTTTCTTT.